Described below is a single T cell receptor beta chain sequence and its context. What it recognizes is unknown. The source of the sample is a study of identifying expanded T cells in peripheral blood. Broader study findings: Over about two and four weeks, about 17 and 20 clones changed, versus approximately 1.1 between replicates.

Looked up from germline, CDR1 is MGHDK and CDR2 is SYGVNS. Deletions cut 6 bases from V and 3 bases from J, with 18 bases between. The length of the CDR3 is 16 residues. Profiled with immunoSEQ multiplex PCR; TCRdb holds only in-frame clones, not every one. This sample has about 78,000 clones, with about 83% found just once. The chain carries TRBV25-1 and TRBJ2-1, with D perhaps matching TRBD1 (6 bases). The sample was blood. This sequence originates from a person aged 18-70 years in good health. Written as DNA, the CDR3 is TGTGCCAGCAGCGACGGCCCGGGACACAACTACAATGAGCAGTTCTTC. As protein: CASSDGPGHNYNEQFF.